The sequence of this T cell receptor beta chain was determined in a study of T cells in Graves' hyperthyroidism and ophthalmopathy. This clonotype was detected ten times or more. No antigen is known for it. Study-wide findings and caveats: A model using 13 V-J features told ophthalmopathy apart from stable hyperthyroidism. In validation, the model predicted ophthalmopathy. These predictions came a median 6.5 months before onset.

Per the germline V gene, CDR1 is ENHRY and CDR2 is SYGVKD. V lost 0 bases and J 4 bases, leaving 15 bases between the germline ends. The CDR3 spans 16 residues. Exclusion followed for patients with uncontrolled infection, other autoimmune disease, pregnancy or lactation. The diagnostic basis comprised clinical symptoms, serum thyroxine and TRAb, thyroid ultrasound and orbital computed tomography. TCR beta CDR3 sequences were amplified from RNA transcripts. A first-round RT-PCR of the TCR CDR3 used the HTBI primer set. TCRdb ran MiXCR on the multiplex PCR reads and lists one entry per CDR3 protein. Among about 510,000 distinct CDR3 sequences listed, 12% to 15% were seen once.

Source material: blood. The V and J genes are TRBV10-3 and TRBJ2-5; D is unclear. The TCR comes from a woman aged 40 to 50 with Graves' hyperthyroidism. CDR3 residues: CAISESKQVKAETQYF. For the CDR3, the DNA is TGTGCCATCAGTGAGTCGAAGCAGGTGAAGGCAGAGACCCAGTACTTC.